Reported below is one TCR beta chain. The antigen remains unidentified. CDR1 and CDR2 (germline): SGHNT, YYREEE (reference sequence). V lost 5 bases to trimming and J lost 1 base, with 9 bases between them. This CDR3 has 14 residues. Blood CD8+ and CD4+ T cells underwent high-throughput TCR beta sequencing. FACS enriched CD8+ TEMRA cells, while bulk CD8+ and CD4+ were negatively isolated. This sample is drawn from a study of CD8 T cells in Susac syndrome. RNA totalling about 0.5 to 1 ug underwent reverse transcription with random hexamers. An immunoSEQ multiplex PCR generated amplified TCR beta CDR3 products spanning 54 Vbeta and 13 Jbeta. TCRdb called the immunoSEQ multiplex PCR reads again in MiXCR, with one record for every CDR3 protein. The sample yields 150,000 or so distinct CDR3 sequences, around 95% seen once. Study-wide results and limits: The study's TCR sequencing and HLA analysis drew on a certain number of individuals. That number was acknowledged as relatively small.

Sample: CD4+ T cells from PBMCs. This clonotype was obtained from a human donor in good health. V usage is TRBV5-4 and J usage is TRBJ2-2; D uncertain. CDR3 protein: CASREKGNTGELFF. The CDR3 DNA sequence: TGTGCCAGCAGAGAAAAGGGGAACACCGGGGAGCTGTTTTTT.